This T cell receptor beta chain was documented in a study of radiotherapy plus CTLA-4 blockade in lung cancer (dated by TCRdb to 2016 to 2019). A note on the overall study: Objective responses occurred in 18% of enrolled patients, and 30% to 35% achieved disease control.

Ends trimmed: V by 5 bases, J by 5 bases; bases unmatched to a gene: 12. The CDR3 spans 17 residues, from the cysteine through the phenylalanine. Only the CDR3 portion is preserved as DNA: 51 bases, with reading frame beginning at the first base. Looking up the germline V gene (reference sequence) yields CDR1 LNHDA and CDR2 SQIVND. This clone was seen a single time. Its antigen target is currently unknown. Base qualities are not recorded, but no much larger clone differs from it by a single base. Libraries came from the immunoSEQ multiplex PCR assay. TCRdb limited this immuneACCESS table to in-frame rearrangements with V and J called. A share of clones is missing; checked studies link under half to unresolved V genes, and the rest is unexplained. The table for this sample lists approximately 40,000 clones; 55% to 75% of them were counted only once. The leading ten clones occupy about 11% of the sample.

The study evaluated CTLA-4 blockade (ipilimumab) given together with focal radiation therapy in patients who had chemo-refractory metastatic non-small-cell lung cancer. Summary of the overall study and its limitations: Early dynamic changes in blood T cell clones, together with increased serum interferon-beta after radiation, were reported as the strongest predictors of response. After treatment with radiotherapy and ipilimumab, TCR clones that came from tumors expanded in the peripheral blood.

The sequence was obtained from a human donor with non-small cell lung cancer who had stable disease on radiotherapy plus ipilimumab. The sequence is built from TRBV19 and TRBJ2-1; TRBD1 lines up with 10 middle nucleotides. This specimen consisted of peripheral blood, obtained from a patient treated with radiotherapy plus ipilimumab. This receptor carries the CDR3 CASSDLRTGGIHNEQFF. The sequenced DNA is TGTGCCAGTAGTGATTTGCGGACAGGGGGTATCCACAATGAGCAGTTCTTC.